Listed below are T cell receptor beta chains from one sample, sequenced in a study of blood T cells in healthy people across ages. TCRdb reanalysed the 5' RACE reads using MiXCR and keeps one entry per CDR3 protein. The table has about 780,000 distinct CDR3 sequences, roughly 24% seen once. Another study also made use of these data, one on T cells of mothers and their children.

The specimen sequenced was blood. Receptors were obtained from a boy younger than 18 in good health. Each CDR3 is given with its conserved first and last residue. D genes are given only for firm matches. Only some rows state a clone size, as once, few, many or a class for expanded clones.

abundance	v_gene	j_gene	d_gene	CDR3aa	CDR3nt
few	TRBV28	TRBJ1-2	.	CASTPGQGIGGYTF	TGTGCCAGCACCCCCGGGCAGGGGATCGGCGGCTACACCTTC
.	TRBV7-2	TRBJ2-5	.	CASSTRGRDQETQYF	TGTGCCAGCAGCACGAGGGGACGGGACCAAGAGACCCAGTACTTC
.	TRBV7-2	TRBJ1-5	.	CASSWSGNSNQPQHF	TGTGCCAGCAGCTGGAGCGGGAATAGCAATCAGCCCCAGCATTTT
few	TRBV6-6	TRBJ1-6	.	CASSAGRERPLHF	TGTGCCAGCAGTGCGGGCAGGGAGAGACCCCTCCACTTT
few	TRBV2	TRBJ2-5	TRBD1	CASSRYRGLQETQYF	TGTGCCAGCAGCCGTTACAGGGGCCTCCAAGAGACCCAGTACTTC
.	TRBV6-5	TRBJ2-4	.	CASRLDRSEKNIQYF	TGTGCCAGCAGACTCGACAGGAGTGAGAAAAACATTCAGTACTTC
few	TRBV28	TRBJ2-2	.	CASSNFRWSFTGELFF	TGTGCCAGCAGTAATTTTCGGTGGAGCTTCACCGGGGAGCTGTTTTTT
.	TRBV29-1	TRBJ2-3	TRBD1	CSVDHRGADTQYF	TGCAGCGTTGACCACAGGGGGGCAGATACGCAGTATTTT
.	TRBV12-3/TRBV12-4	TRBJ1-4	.	CASSTTGPQRGNEKLFF	TGTGCCAGCAGTACTACAGGGCCGCAACGTGGTAATGAAAAACTGTTTTTT
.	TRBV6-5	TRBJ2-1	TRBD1	CASSYSAGTGDYNEQFF	TGTGCCAGCAGTTACTCGGCCGGGACAGGGGACTACAATGAGCAGTTCTTC
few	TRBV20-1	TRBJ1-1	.	CSAKLNTEAFF	TGCAGTGCTAAACTGAACACTGAAGCTTTCTTT
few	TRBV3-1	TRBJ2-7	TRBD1	CASSPEGQGLSEQYF	TGTGCCAGCAGCCCGGAAGGACAGGGCCTAAGCGAGCAGTACTTC
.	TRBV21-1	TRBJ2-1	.	CASSKRRRGYNEQFF	TGTGCCAGCAGCAAAAGGCGGCGGGGCTACAATGAGCAGTTCTTC
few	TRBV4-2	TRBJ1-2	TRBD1	CASSQGQGQGHYGYTF	TGTGCCAGCAGCCAAGGGCAAGGACAGGGACACTATGGCTACACCTTC
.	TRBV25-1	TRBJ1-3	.	CASRDGNTIYF	TGTGCCAGCAGGGATGGAAACACCATATATTTT
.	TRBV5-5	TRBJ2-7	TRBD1	CASSLAINQDRPYEQYF	TGTGCCAGCAGCTTGGCCATCAACCAGGACAGGCCCTACGAGCAGTACTTC
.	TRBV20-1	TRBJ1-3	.	CSARDGGYSGNTIYF	TGCAGTGCTAGAGATGGGGGATACTCTGGAAACACCATATATTTT
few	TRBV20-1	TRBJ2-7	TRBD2	CSADSGGAYEQYF	TGCAGTGCTGATAGCGGGGGGGCCTACGAGCAGTACTTC
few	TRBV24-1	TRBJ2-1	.	CATAREASNEQFF	TGTGCCACAGCCAGGGAGGCGAGCAATGAGCAGTTCTTC
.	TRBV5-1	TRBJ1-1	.	CASSNGISAPEAFF	TGCGCCAGCAGTAATGGGATCAGTGCACCCGAAGCTTTCTTT
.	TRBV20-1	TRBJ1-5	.	CSAVDPNSNQPQHF	TGCAGTGCAGTGGACCCGAATAGCAATCAGCCCCAGCATTTT
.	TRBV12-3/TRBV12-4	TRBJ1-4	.	CASSPRIRGNEKLFF	TGTGCCAGCAGCCCGAGGATCCGGGGTAATGAAAAACTGTTTTTT
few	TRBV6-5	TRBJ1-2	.	CASSPMGGYGYTF	TGTGCCAGCAGCCCTATGGGGGGCTATGGCTACACCTTC
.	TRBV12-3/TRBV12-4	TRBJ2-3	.	CASSLGTDVQYF	TGTGCCAGCAGCCTGGGCACAGATGTGCAGTATTTT
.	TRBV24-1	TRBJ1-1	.	CATSDTGLNTEAFF	TGTGCCACCAGTGATACAGGGTTAAACACTGAAGCTTTCTTT
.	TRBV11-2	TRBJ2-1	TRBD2	CASSTSGGPTYNEQFF	TGTGCCAGCAGCACTAGCGGGGGCCCGACCTACAATGAGCAGTTCTTC
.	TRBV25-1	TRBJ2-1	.	CASSLRGPYNEQFF	TGTGCCAGTTCGCTCAGGGGCCCCTACAATGAGCAGTTCTTC
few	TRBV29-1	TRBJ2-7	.	CSVESRTETYEQYF	TGCAGCGTTGAAAGCAGGACAGAGACCTACGAGCAGTACTTC
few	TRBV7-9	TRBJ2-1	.	CASTPAGGQGGNEQFF	TGTGCCAGCACTCCCGCGGGTGGACAGGGAGGGAATGAGCAGTTCTTC
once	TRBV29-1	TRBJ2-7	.	CSVTPGWGPAYEQYF	TGCAGCGTTACTCCGGGGTGGGGGCCTGCCTACGAGCAGTACTTC
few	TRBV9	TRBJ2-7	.	CASSPSGRSYEQYF	TGTGCCAGCAGCCCGAGCGGGCGGTCCTACGAGCAGTACTTC
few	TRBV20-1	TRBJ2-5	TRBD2	CSARDWGTSGETQYF	TGCAGTGCTAGAGATTGGGGGACTAGCGGAGAGACCCAGTACTTC
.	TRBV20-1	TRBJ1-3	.	CSAAGVSYSGNTIYF	TGCAGTGCTGCAGGGGTTAGCTACTCTGGAAACACCATATATTTT
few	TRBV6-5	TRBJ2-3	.	CASSYSRTILQYF	TGTGCCAGCAGTTACTCGCGGACCATTCTTCAGTATTTT
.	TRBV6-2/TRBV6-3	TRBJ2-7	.	CASSYLGTMSYEQYF	TGTGCCAGCAGTTACCTCGGGACGATGTCCTACGAGCAGTACTTC
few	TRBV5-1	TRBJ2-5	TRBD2	CASSLGTSGAQETQYF	TGCGCCAGCAGCCTTGGGACTAGCGGCGCACAAGAGACCCAGTACTTC
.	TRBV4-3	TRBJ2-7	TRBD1	CASSQDSDRVYEQYF	TGCGCCAGCAGCCAAGACTCGGACAGGGTATACGAGCAGTACTTC
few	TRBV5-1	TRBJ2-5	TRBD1	CASSSGQGHEETQYF	TGCGCCAGCAGCTCTGGACAGGGTCACGAAGAGACCCAGTACTTC
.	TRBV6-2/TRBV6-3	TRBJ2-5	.	CASSYAGTEQETQYF	TGTGCCAGCAGTTACGCAGGGACGGAGCAAGAGACCCAGTACTTC
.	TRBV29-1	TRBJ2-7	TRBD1	CSGSGTGSYEQYF	TGCAGCGGCTCCGGGACAGGTTCCTACGAGCAGTACTTC